This is a list of T cell receptor beta chains from one sample in a study of T-cell memory formation after mild COVID-19. Each CDR3 protein gets one entry after TCRdb re-called the 5' RACE reads with MiXCR. This sample has 150,000 to 200,000 distinct CDR3 sequences, with around a tenth found just once. Sequenced input: PBMCs or a T cell subset sorted from them (not recorded which). The source is a man aged 18 to 30 who had mild COVID-19 (a few samples of this study predate the infection). Cell type and time point are not known. Each CDR3 is given with its conserved first and last residue. The D gene is left open where the match is weak. Clone sizes are given selectively: once, few, many, or a class where the clone is expanded.

d_call: TRBD1
clone_size: few
v_call: TRBV6-1
j_call: TRBJ2-1
cdr3_nt: TGTGCCAGCAGACTACTCCCGGGACAGGGGTTCTTTGAGCAGTTCTTC
cdr3_aa: CASRLLPGQGFFEQFF

d_call: NA
clone_size: NA
v_call: TRBV7-2
j_call: TRBJ1-5
cdr3_nt: TGTGCCAGCAGCCCCCTCGGGACAACCGATCAGCCCCAGCATTTT
cdr3_aa: CASSPLGTTDQPQHF

d_call: TRBD1
clone_size: few
v_call: TRBV6-1
j_call: TRBJ2-3
cdr3_nt: TGTGCCAGCAGTGAATTACAGGGGTCGGATACGCAGTATTTT
cdr3_aa: CASSELQGSDTQYF

d_call: NA
clone_size: NA
v_call: TRBV29-1
j_call: TRBJ1-1
cdr3_nt: TGCAGCGTTGAAGACGGTGGGGCTGAAGCTTTCTTT
cdr3_aa: CSVEDGGAEAFF

d_call: TRBD1
clone_size: NA
v_call: TRBV15
j_call: TRBJ1-4
cdr3_nt: TGTGCCACCAGCCCGCCGGGACAGGGGACTAATGAAAAACTGTTTTTT
cdr3_aa: CATSPPGQGTNEKLFF

d_call: NA
clone_size: many
v_call: TRBV7-3
j_call: TRBJ2-2
cdr3_nt: TGTGCCAGCAGCCAGGGAGCCACCGGGGAGCTGTTTTTT
cdr3_aa: CASSQGATGELFF

d_call: TRBD1
clone_size: few
v_call: TRBV12-3/TRBV12-4
j_call: TRBJ1-1
cdr3_nt: TGTGCCAGCAGTTCGCGGGACAGGGGGGCAATCTTT
cdr3_aa: CASSSRDRGAIF

d_call: NA
clone_size: many
v_call: TRBV5-1
j_call: TRBJ2-1
cdr3_nt: TGCGCCAGCAGCTGGGAGACGACCCTAGGCTACAATGAGCAGTTCTTC
cdr3_aa: CASSWETTLGYNEQFF

d_call: NA
clone_size: many
v_call: TRBV18
j_call: TRBJ2-4
cdr3_nt: TGTGCCAGCTCACCGCCAGAAGCCAAAAACATTCAGTACTTC
cdr3_aa: CASSPPEAKNIQYF

d_call: NA
clone_size: NA
v_call: TRBV2
j_call: TRBJ1-1
cdr3_nt: TGTGCCAGCAGTGAACGGACGGCCAACACTGAAGCTTTCTTT
cdr3_aa: CASSERTANTEAFF

d_call: NA
clone_size: few
v_call: TRBV5-4
j_call: TRBJ1-6
cdr3_nt: TGTGCCAGCAGCTCGGAAGGACCCACTTATAATTCACCCCTCCACTTT
cdr3_aa: CASSSEGPTYNSPLHF

d_call: NA
clone_size: NA
v_call: TRBV20-1
j_call: TRBJ2-1
cdr3_nt: TGCAGTGGACCTCCGCTCCTCGGGTCCCGCGAGCAGTTCTTC
cdr3_aa: CSGPPLLGSREQFF

d_call: NA
clone_size: few
v_call: TRBV20-1
j_call: TRBJ2-3
cdr3_nt: TGCAGTGCGCGGGGCGAGGGGGCGGATACGCAGTATTTT
cdr3_aa: CSARGEGADTQYF

d_call: NA
clone_size: few
v_call: TRBV5-1
j_call: TRBJ1-1
cdr3_nt: TGCGCCAGCAGCTTGGAAGGACTTCTGGGGGAAGCTTTCTTT
cdr3_aa: CASSLEGLLGEAFF

d_call: NA
clone_size: few
v_call: TRBV4-1
j_call: TRBJ1-4
cdr3_nt: TGCGCCAGCAGCCAAGAATTCGGAACGAATGAAAAACTGTTTTTT
cdr3_aa: CASSQEFGTNEKLFF

d_call: NA
clone_size: NA
v_call: TRBV5-1
j_call: TRBJ1-6
cdr3_nt: TGCGCCAGCAGCTTGGGACCAGGGGAAAATTCACCCCTCCACTTT
cdr3_aa: CASSLGPGENSPLHF

d_call: NA
clone_size: many
v_call: TRBV20-1
j_call: TRBJ2-7
cdr3_nt: TGCAGTGTCCAGGCGGGGGCCCTGGGGTCCTACGAGCAGTACTTC
cdr3_aa: CSVQAGALGSYEQYF

d_call: TRBD2
clone_size: many
v_call: TRBV7-9
j_call: TRBJ2-3
cdr3_nt: TGTGCCAGCAGCCGGCGGGGGGGGCCCGATACGCAGTATTTT
cdr3_aa: CASSRRGGPDTQYF

d_call: NA
clone_size: NA
v_call: TRBV6-1
j_call: TRBJ1-5
cdr3_nt: TGTGCCAGCAGTGACGCCCGGGGAAAGGGTCAGCCCCAGCATTTT
cdr3_aa: CASSDARGKGQPQHF

d_call: TRBD1
clone_size: few
v_call: TRBV7-2
j_call: TRBJ2-1
cdr3_nt: TGTGCCAGCAGCTTGGACAGGGACCGCAATGAGCAGTTCTTC
cdr3_aa: CASSLDRDRNEQFF

d_call: TRBD1
clone_size: NA
v_call: TRBV24-1
j_call: TRBJ2-2
cdr3_nt: TGTGCCACCAGTGGGCGACAGGGTGGGACCGGGGAGCTGTTTTTT
cdr3_aa: CATSGRQGGTGELFF

d_call: NA
clone_size: many
v_call: TRBV29-1
j_call: TRBJ2-5
cdr3_nt: TGCAGCGTTGACAGGGGAACAGAGACCCAGTACTTC
cdr3_aa: CSVDRGTETQYF

d_call: NA
clone_size: many
v_call: TRBV9
j_call: TRBJ2-3
cdr3_nt: TGTGCCAGCAGTTATAGAGGGGGTAGCACAGATACGCAGTATTTT
cdr3_aa: CASSYRGGSTDTQYF

d_call: NA
clone_size: NA
v_call: TRBV5-5
j_call: TRBJ1-5
cdr3_nt: TGTGCCAGCTCACCTAGCCCCGGGCATCAGCCCCAGCATTTT
cdr3_aa: CASSPSPGHQPQHF

d_call: NA
clone_size: many
v_call: TRBV20-1
j_call: TRBJ2-3
cdr3_nt: TGCAGTGCTAGTTCGGGGGGCGTAGATACGCAGTATTTT
cdr3_aa: CSASSGGVDTQYF

d_call: NA
clone_size: few
v_call: TRBV5-1
j_call: TRBJ2-6
cdr3_nt: TGCGCCAGCAGCACGGATATTCAACCCTCTGGGGCCAACGTCCTGACTTTC
cdr3_aa: CASSTDIQPSGANVLTF

d_call: NA
clone_size: NA
v_call: TRBV4-3
j_call: TRBJ2-3
cdr3_nt: TGCGCCAGCAGCCAAGATTTTGAGGCAGATACGCAGTATTTT
cdr3_aa: CASSQDFEADTQYF

d_call: NA
clone_size: few
v_call: TRBV29-1
j_call: TRBJ2-1
cdr3_nt: TGCAGCGCTAATGGGGTGAACAATGAGCAGTTCTTC
cdr3_aa: CSANGVNNEQFF

d_call: NA
clone_size: few
v_call: TRBV3-1
j_call: TRBJ2-4
cdr3_nt: TGTGCCAGCAGCCAAGGACCCGGACGTCCCCGGGGAAACATTCAGTACTTC
cdr3_aa: CASSQGPGRPRGNIQYF

d_call: NA
clone_size: NA
v_call: TRBV5-1
j_call: TRBJ2-3
cdr3_nt: TGCGCCAGCACTCCCACGGGGGCAGATACGCAGTATTTT
cdr3_aa: CASTPTGADTQYF

d_call: TRBD1
clone_size: NA
v_call: TRBV5-1
j_call: TRBJ1-6
cdr3_nt: TGCGCCAGCAGCCCAATAGGCGATACAGGGGCACCCCTCCACTTT
cdr3_aa: CASSPIGDTGAPLHF

d_call: TRBD1
clone_size: few
v_call: TRBV5-1
j_call: TRBJ1-1
cdr3_nt: TGCGCCAGCAGCTTGACAGGGGCCACTGAAGCTTTCTTT
cdr3_aa: CASSLTGATEAFF

d_call: NA
clone_size: NA
v_call: TRBV20-1
j_call: TRBJ1-5
cdr3_nt: TGCAGTGCTAGTCCCTATACGAATCCTGCTTATAGCAATCAGCCCCAGCATTTT
cdr3_aa: CSASPYTNPAYSNQPQHF

d_call: TRBD1
clone_size: NA
v_call: TRBV29-1
j_call: TRBJ2-3
cdr3_nt: TGCAGCGTGGAAACCGGGACAGGGAAGGATACGCAGTATTTT
cdr3_aa: CSVETGTGKDTQYF

d_call: NA
clone_size: NA
v_call: TRBV27
j_call: TRBJ2-7
cdr3_nt: TGTGCCAGCAGTTTAGGGTTCTCCTACGAGCAGTACTTC
cdr3_aa: CASSLGFSYEQYF

d_call: NA
clone_size: many
v_call: TRBV19
j_call: TRBJ2-5
cdr3_nt: TGTGCCAGTAGTATTGAGTGGACAGCCGAGACCCAGTACTTC
cdr3_aa: CASSIEWTAETQYF

d_call: NA
clone_size: few
v_call: TRBV12-3/TRBV12-4
j_call: TRBJ2-1
cdr3_nt: TGTGCCAGCAGTTCTTACGCAAGCTACAATGAGCAGTTCTTC
cdr3_aa: CASSSYASYNEQFF

d_call: TRBD1
clone_size: many
v_call: TRBV6-2/TRBV6-3
j_call: TRBJ1-5
cdr3_nt: TGTGCCAGCAGTCCGGGACTCAGGGGGGATCAGCCCCAGCATTTT
cdr3_aa: CASSPGLRGDQPQHF

d_call: NA
clone_size: NA
v_call: TRBV12-3/TRBV12-4
j_call: TRBJ1-2
cdr3_nt: TGTGCCAGCAGTCGGAACCGGTATGGCTACACCTTC
cdr3_aa: CASSRNRYGYTF

d_call: TRBD2
clone_size: NA
v_call: TRBV7-2
j_call: TRBJ2-1
cdr3_nt: TGTGCCAGCAGAGTGCGGGGGGGCCTCTACAATGAGCAGTTCTTC
cdr3_aa: CASRVRGGLYNEQFF

d_call: NA
clone_size: many
v_call: TRBV18
j_call: TRBJ2-5
cdr3_nt: TGTGCCAGCTCACCGGGCCAAGAGACCCAGTACTTC
cdr3_aa: CASSPGQETQYF

d_call: NA
clone_size: NA
v_call: TRBV30
j_call: TRBJ1-5
cdr3_nt: TGTGCCTGGAGTGTCGGCAGGGTGGATCAGCCCCAGCATTTT
cdr3_aa: CAWSVGRVDQPQHF